This T cell receptor beta chain was sequenced during a study of blood T cell repertoires in COVID-19. Across the study: Nucleic acid was either cDNA or gDNA, and it came from T cells, B-cell-depleted T cells, or PBMCs.

The CDR3 is 14 amino acids. The ends were cut back, 6 bases at V and 1 base at J, with 12 bases in the middle. The V gene's germline CDR1 is LGHNA and CDR2 YNFKEQ. How the authors handled the data: Reference gene primer amplification in the assay estimated nucleated cell counts. The protocol was immunoSEQ multiplex PCR, while the TCRdb copy is restricted to in-frame clones and leaves out a portion. Clonal size and the V and J genes are those of that table, whereas D and trimming came from the DNA. The profile covers about 160,000 clones, with roughly 90% appearing a single time and around 3% taken by the ten largest.

The receptor was isolated from a man between 60 and 70 years old with acute or convalescent COVID-19. This chain joins TRBV4-2 and TRBJ1-1, with TRBD1 as a possible D gene (6 bases). Sequenced input: peripheral blood. CDR3 in DNA: TGTGCCAGCAGGGACAGAAATCAGAACACTGAAGCTTTCTTT. Residues: CASRDRNQNTEAFF.